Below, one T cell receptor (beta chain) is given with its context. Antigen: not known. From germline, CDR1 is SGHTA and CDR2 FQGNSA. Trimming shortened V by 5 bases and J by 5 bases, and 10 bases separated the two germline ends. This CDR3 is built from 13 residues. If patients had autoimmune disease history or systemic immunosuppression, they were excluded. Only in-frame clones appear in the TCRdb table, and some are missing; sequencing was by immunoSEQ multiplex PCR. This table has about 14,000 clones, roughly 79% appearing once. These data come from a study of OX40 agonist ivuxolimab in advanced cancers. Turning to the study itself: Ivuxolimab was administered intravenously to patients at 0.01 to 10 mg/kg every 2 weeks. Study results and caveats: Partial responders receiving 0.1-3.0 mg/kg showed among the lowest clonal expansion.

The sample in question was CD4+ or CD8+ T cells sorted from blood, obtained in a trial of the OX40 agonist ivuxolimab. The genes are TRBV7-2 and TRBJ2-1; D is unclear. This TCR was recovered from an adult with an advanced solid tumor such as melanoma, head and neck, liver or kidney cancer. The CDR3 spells CASSPLLNNEQFF. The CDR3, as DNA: TGTGCCAGCAGCCCATTACTGAACAATGAGCAGTTCTTC. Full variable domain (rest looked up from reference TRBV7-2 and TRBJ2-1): GAGVSQSPSNKVTEKGKDVELRCDPISGHTALYWYRQSLGQGLEFLIYFQGNSAPDKSGLPSDRFSAERTGGSVSTLTIQRTQQEDSAVYLCASSPLLNNEQFFGPGTRLTVL.